Each of the 11 T cell receptor beta chains below was sequenced from the same sample in a study of T-cell memory formation after mild COVID-19. TCRdb re-derived calls from the 5' RACE reads in MiXCR, one entry per CDR3 protein. The sample contains about 560,000 distinct CDR3 sequences, more than 15% of which appear only once. The material sequenced was PBMCs or a T cell subset sorted from them (not recorded which). These receptors were obtained from an adult woman who had mild COVID-19 (a few samples of this study predate the infection). Cell type and time point are not known.

The chain is built from TRBV29-1 and TRBJ2-1; the D call may be TRBD1 or TRBD2 (6 bases each). Germline V gives CDR1 SQVTM, CDR2 ANQGSEA. This CDR3 is built from 15 residues. V lost 6 bases, J lost 4 bases, and 19 bases lay in between. As DNA, the CDR3 is TGCAGCGTCGAGCAGGGGCTAGCGAGGTACAATGAGCAGTTCTTC. This translates into CSVEQGLARYNEQFF.

This clonotype was counted only a few times. The chain couples TRBV4-3 to TRBJ2-7; maybe TRBD2 (6 bases). The V gene lost 0 bases and the J gene lost 4 bases, with 16 bases spanning the gap. CDR1 LGHNA and CDR2 YSLEER come from the germline V gene. There are 16 residues in the CDR3. In DNA form, the CDR3 reads TGCGCCAGCAGCCAAGAGGAGGGGCTACGGGCTTACGAGCAGTACTTC. Its translation is CASSQEEGLRAYEQYF.

The genes are TRBV29-1 and TRBJ1-1, with no clear D. The CDR3 runs 10 residues. The germline V gene has CDR1 SQVTM and CDR2 ANQGSEA. V was trimmed by 7 bases and J by 1 base, leaving 4 bases between them. Written as DNA, the CDR3 is TGCAGCGCTCAGAACACTGAAGCTTTCTTT. Amino acids: CSAQNTEAFF.

This sequence joins TRBV7-9 and TRBJ2-4; D is unclear. The germline CDR1 and CDR2 sequences are SEHNR and FQNEAQ (reference sequence). The germline V and J ends were trimmed by 5 bases and 8 bases, with 13 bases remaining between them. This CDR3 has 13 amino acids. CDR3 sequence (DNA): TGTGCCAGCAGCCCGTTGGGGTCTCACATTCAGTACTTC. Encoded protein: CASSPLGSHIQYF.

This clonotype has more than one count but fewer than ten. The chain has TRBV3-1 and TRBJ1-1, with D maybe TRBD1 (5 bases). The length of the CDR3 is 13 residues. V was trimmed by 4 bases and J by 4 bases, leaving 10 bases between them. Germline V gives CDR1 LGHDT, CDR2 YNNKEL (reference sequence). CDR3 DNA: TGTGCCAGCAGCCGGGCAGGGCCCACTGAAGCTTTCTTT. Translation gives CASSRAGPTEAFF. Looking up the rest from reference TRBV3-1 and TRBJ1-1 gives the full variable domain: DTAVSQTPKYLVTQMGNDKSIKCEQNLGHDTMYWYKQDSKKFLKIMFSYNNKELIINETVPNRFSPKSPDKAHLNLHINSLELGDSAVYFCASSRAGPTEAFFGQGTRLTVV.

This chain connects TRBV5-5 to TRBJ2-5, with TRBD2 matching 7 bases. Germline trimming cut 3 bases from V and 3 bases from J; bases unmatched to any gene: 8. This CDR3 spans 15 amino acids. In germline, CDR1 is SGHKS, CDR2 YYEKEE (reference sequence). The CDR3 region is CASSSIGTTKETQYF. In DNA, the CDR3 is TGTGCCAGCAGCTCTATAGGGACTACTAAAGAGACCCAGTACTTC.

In its sample, this clonotype was seen a few times. This rearrangement joins TRBV15 to TRBJ2-3, with TRBD1 matching over 7 bases. This CDR3 contains 17 residues. With 5 bases clipped from V and 5 bases from J, the junction kept 16 bases outside the gene matches. Germline CDR1 reads LNHNV; CDR2 reads YYDKDF (reference sequence). CDR3 amino acids: CATSARLIQGSGDTQYF. For the CDR3, the DNA is TGTGCCACCAGCGCCCGACTCATACAGGGGTCAGGAGATACGCAGTATTTT.

This sequence joins TRBV7-3 and TRBJ2-1, with D unclear. V was pared by 5 bases and J by 0 bases, with 11 bases between. Germline CDR1 SGHTA, CDR2 FQGTGA. The CDR3 consists of 15 residues. This CDR3 reads CASSKDSYSYNEQFF. The CDR3 bases are TGTGCCAGCAGCAAAGACTCGTACTCCTACAATGAGCAGTTCTTC.

This rearrangement joins TRBV4-2 to TRBJ1-6; tentative D call: TRBD1 (6 bases). The germline V and J ends were trimmed by 0 bases and 7 bases, with 10 bases remaining between them. The CDR3 loop spans 15 amino acids. The germline V gene has CDR1 LGHNA and CDR2 YNFKEQ. The CDR3 DNA reads TGTGCCAGCAGCCAAGATCCAGGGGTCAATTCACCCCTCCACTTT. Its protein is CASSQDPGVNSPLHF.

V and J are TRBV20-1 and TRBJ1-2; D gene unclear. The CDR3 has 13 amino acids. Germline V CDR1 and CDR2: DFQATT, SNEGSKA (reference sequence). The V and J ends lost 6 bases and 6 bases respectively, with 17 bases between them. The CDR3 reads CSAPPQVNHGYTF. DNA for the CDR3: TGCAGTGCCCCCCCCCAGGTTAATCATGGCTACACCTTC.

This clonotype is a singleton in its sample. The rearrangement uses TRBV29-1 and TRBJ1-5; 9 bases line up with TRBD1. Unmatched junction bases numbered 4, after V lost 2 bases and J lost 2 bases. This CDR3 region has 15 residues. Germline loops: CDR1 SQVTM, CDR2 ANQGSEA. In DNA form, the CDR3 reads TGCAGCGTTGAACCGGGACAGGGACGCAATCAGCCCCAGCATTTT. Translated, it gives CSVEPGQGRNQPQHF.